The 3 T cell receptor beta chains below come from one sample, sequenced in a study of T cells in Graves' hyperthyroidism and ophthalmopathy. Amplified TCR beta CDR3 regions derived from RNA transcripts. The TCR CDR3 was amplified in a first-round RT-PCR using the HTBI primer set. TCRdb re-analysed the multiplex PCR reads in MiXCR, keeping a single row per CDR3 protein. The table includes fewer than 350,000 distinct CDR3 sequences, around 20% detected once. Sequencing was carried out using blood. The receptor set was obtained from a man aged 45-65 years with Graves' ophthalmopathy.

The chain uses TRBV2 and TRBJ2-7, with 8 bases fitting TRBD2. The J segment lost 6 bases and the V segment lost 6 bases, leaving 7 bases of the junction unmatched. Germline V gene sequence: CDR1 SNHLY, CDR2 FYNNEI. The CDR3 totals 13 residues. CDR3 nucleotides: TGTGCCAGCAGCCCCTGGCGGGAGGCCGAGCAGTACTTC. As protein: CASSPWREAEQYF.

This chain joins TRBV20-1 and TRBJ1-6, with D unresolved. Germline V gene lookup returns CDR1 DFQATT and CDR2 SNEGSKA (reference sequence). This CDR3 contains 14 residues. Deletions cut 5 bases from V and 7 bases from J, with 15 bases between. The CDR3 region is CSAFVGSGNSPLHF. The CDR3 DNA sequence: TGCAGTGCTTTTGTTGGTAGCGGGAATTCACCCCTCCACTTT.

A few counts support this clonotype. J is TRBJ1-1 and V is TRBV25-1; TRBD1 aligns across 12 bases. V gave up 4 bases and J gave up 2 bases; unmatched junction bases: 8. Germline V CDR1 and CDR2: MGHDK, SYGVNS. The CDR3 runs 17 residues. As DNA, the CDR3 is TGTGCCAGCAGTGGGGCCGGGACAGGGGGCCGAAACACTGAAGCTTTCTTT. It codes for CASSGAGTGGRNTEAFF. Full variable domain (remainder filled in from reference TRBV25-1 and TRBJ1-1): EADIYQTPRYLVIGTGKKITLECSQTMGHDKMYWYQQDPGMELHLIHYSYGVNSTEKGDLSSESTVSRIRTEHFPLTLESARPSHTSQYLCASSGAGTGGRNTEAFFGQGTRLTVV.